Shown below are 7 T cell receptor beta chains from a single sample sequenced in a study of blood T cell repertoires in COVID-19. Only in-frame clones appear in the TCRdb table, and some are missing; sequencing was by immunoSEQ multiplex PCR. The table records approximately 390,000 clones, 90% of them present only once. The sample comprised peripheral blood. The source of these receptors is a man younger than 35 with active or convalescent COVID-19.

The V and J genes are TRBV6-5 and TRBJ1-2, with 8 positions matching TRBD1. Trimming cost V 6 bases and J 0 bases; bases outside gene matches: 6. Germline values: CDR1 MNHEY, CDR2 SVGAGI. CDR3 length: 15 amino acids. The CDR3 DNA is TGTGCCAGCAGACCCGGACAGGGAGCTAACTATGGCTACACCTTC. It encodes CASRPGQGANYGYTF.

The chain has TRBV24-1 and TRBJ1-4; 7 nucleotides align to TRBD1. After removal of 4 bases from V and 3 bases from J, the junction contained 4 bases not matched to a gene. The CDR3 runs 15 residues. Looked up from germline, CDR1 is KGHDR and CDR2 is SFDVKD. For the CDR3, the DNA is TGTGCCACCAGTGAACGACAGGGAGCTAATGAAAAACTGTTTTTT. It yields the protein CATSERQGANEKLFF.

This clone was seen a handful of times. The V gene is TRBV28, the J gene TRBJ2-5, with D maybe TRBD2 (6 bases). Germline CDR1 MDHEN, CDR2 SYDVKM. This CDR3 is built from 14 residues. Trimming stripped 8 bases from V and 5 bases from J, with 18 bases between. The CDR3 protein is CASLNRLGVETQYF. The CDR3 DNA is TGTGCCAGCCTAAATCGACTAGGTGTGGAGACCCAGTACTTC.

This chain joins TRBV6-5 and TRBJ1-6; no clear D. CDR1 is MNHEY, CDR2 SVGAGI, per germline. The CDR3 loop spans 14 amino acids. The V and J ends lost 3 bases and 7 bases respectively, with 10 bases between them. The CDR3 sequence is CASSYSSINSPLHF. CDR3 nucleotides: TGTGCCAGCAGTTATTCGAGCATAAATTCACCCCTCCACTTT.

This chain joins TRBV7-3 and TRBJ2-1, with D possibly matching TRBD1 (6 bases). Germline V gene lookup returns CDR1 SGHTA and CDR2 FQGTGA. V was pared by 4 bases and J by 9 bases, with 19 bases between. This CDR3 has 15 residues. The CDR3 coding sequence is TGTGCCAGCAGCTGGGGCTACAGGGAAGAAGGTGAGCAGTTCTTC. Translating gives CASSWGYREEGEQFF.

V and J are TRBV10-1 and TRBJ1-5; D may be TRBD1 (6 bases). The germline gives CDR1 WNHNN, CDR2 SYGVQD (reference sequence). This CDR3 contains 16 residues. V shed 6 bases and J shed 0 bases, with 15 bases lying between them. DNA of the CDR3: TGCGCCAGCAGAAGACAGGAGACTTATAGCAATCAGCCCCAGCATTTT. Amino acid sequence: CASRRQETYSNQPQHF.

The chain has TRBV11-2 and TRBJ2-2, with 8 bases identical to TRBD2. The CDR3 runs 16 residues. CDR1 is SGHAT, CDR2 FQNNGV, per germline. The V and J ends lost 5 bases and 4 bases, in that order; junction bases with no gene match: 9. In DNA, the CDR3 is TGTGCCAGCAGCCTCCAAAGCGGGAGAGGCACCGGGGAGCTGTTTTTT. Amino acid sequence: CASSLQSGRGTGELFF.